Shown below are 18 T cell receptor beta chains from a single sample sequenced in a study of CD8 T cells in Susac syndrome. An input of roughly 0.45 to 1 ug of RNA was subjected to reverse transcription using random hexamers. TCRdb reanalysed the immunoSEQ multiplex PCR reads using MiXCR and keeps one entry per CDR3 protein. The table lists 73,000 or so distinct CDR3 sequences, about 95% of them singletons. Material for sequencing was CD8+ T cells from PBMCs. The receptor source for this set is a human donor with multiple sclerosis.

The CDR3 DNA follows: TGCAGCGCAGGGTTGGCGAACACCGGGGAGCTGTTTTTT. Protein: CSAGLANTGELFF. The rearrangement links TRBV29-1 to TRBJ2-2; D might be TRBD1 (5 bases). The CDR3 has 13 residues. The germline V gene encodes CDR1 SQVTM and CDR2 ANQGSEA. Deletions cut 7 bases from V and 0 bases from J, with 9 bases between.

The chain is built from TRBV14 and TRBJ2-1, with no clear D. Germline V gene data show CDR1 as SGHDN and CDR2 as FVKESK. This CDR3 is 13 amino acids long. Trimming removed 1 base from V and 6 bases from J, with 7 bases in between. CDR3 bases: TGTGCCAGCAGCCAAGGATCACGCAATGAGCAGTTCTTC. It codes for CASSQGSRNEQFF.

The chain employs TRBV29-1 and TRBJ2-1; D gene uncertain. In germline, CDR1 is SQVTM, CDR2 ANQGSEA. This CDR3 has 10 amino acids. Trimming cost V 7 bases and J 4 bases, with 5 bases left between them. CDR3 DNA sequence: TGCAGCGGGATGTACAATGAGCAGTTCTTC. Protein sequence: CSGMYNEQFF.

This chain uses TRBV20-1 with TRBJ2-7; 8 bases match TRBD1. V lost 4 bases and J lost 6; bases outside the gene matches: 11. This CDR3 region has 14 residues. The V gene's germline CDR1 is DFQATT and CDR2 SNEGSKA (reference sequence). CDR3 nucleotides: TGCAGTGCTACCAACGTCAGGGGGCCTCTCGAGCAGTACTTC. This sequence encodes CSATNVRGPLEQYF.

The chain links TRBV29-1 to TRBJ1-1; D gene unclear. Germline CDR1 reads SQVTM; CDR2 reads ANQGSEA. Trimming stripped 3 bases from V and 3 bases from J, with 8 bases between. This CDR3 spans 12 amino acids. The DNA for the CDR3 is TGCAGCGTTGAGCCCCGGTACACTGAAGCTTTCTTT. Translating it yields CSVEPRYTEAFF. Using reference TRBV29-1 and TRBJ1-1 for the parts outside the CDR3, the full variable domain is SAVISQKPSRDICQRGTSLTIQCQVDSQVTMMFWYRQQPGQSLTLIATANQGSEATYESGFVIDKFPISRPNLTFSTLTVSNMSPEDSSIYLCSVEPRYTEAFFGQGTRLTVV.

The table lists this clonotype with a count of one. The chain joins TRBV29-1 to TRBJ2-7; D remains ambiguous. There are 12 residues in the CDR3. Germline CDR1 is SQVTM and CDR2 is ANQGSEA. The V and J ends lost 2 bases and 5 bases respectively, with 10 bases between them. This chain's CDR3 is CSVEPVEDEQYF. The CDR3 region has the DNA TGCAGCGTTGAACCGGTAGAAGACGAGCAGTACTTC.

The chain is built from TRBV2 and TRBJ2-1; TRBD2 agrees at 8 bases. This CDR3 is 15 amino acids long. Germline loops: CDR1 SNHLY, CDR2 FYNNEI. The trim removed 3 bases at V and 1 base at J, leaving 2 bases unmatched. The CDR3 DNA is TGTGCCAGCAGTGATTTAGCGGGATCCTACAATGAGCAGTTCTTC. Amino acids: CASSDLAGSYNEQFF.

The chain couples TRBV20-1 to TRBJ2-2, with D perhaps matching TRBD1 (5 bases). From germline, CDR1 is DFQATT and CDR2 SNEGSKA (reference sequence). Trimming took off 3 bases at V and 5 bases at J, with 7 bases between the two ends. The CDR3 runs 12 residues. The CDR3 loop is CSASAGTGELFF. The CDR3 DNA reads TGCAGTGCTAGCGCAGGGACCGGGGAGCTGTTTTTT.

CDR3 nucleotide sequence: TGTGCCAGCAAGGCTAGCGGGAGATCCGAGACCCAGTACTTC. As protein: CASKASGRSETQYF. The chain employs TRBV25-1 and TRBJ2-5; 10 bases agree with TRBD2. This CDR3 is 14 amino acids long. From germline, CDR1 is MGHDK and CDR2 SYGVNS. The trim removed 7 bases at V and 5 bases at J, leaving 7 bases unmatched.

This chain links TRBV27 with TRBJ1-4; D is undetermined. The CDR3 is 15 amino acids. Trimming shortened V by 5 bases and J by 5 bases, and 15 bases separated the two germline ends. Germline V gives CDR1 MNHEY, CDR2 SMNVEV (reference sequence). CDR3 region: CASSRPGRGNEKLFF. The CDR3 region has the DNA TGTGCCAGCAGTAGGCCGGGCAGAGGGAATGAAAAACTGTTTTTT.

J is TRBJ2-2 and V is TRBV12-3 or TRBV12-4; no firm D call. V lost 5 bases and J lost 0, with 10 bases in between. This CDR3 has 15 residues. The CDR3 sequence is CASSGRVANTGELFF. CDR3 in DNA: TGTGCCAGCAGTGGACGGGTCGCGAACACCGGGGAGCTGTTTTTT.

J is TRBJ2-1 and V is TRBV6-2 or TRBV6-3; the D gene is possibly TRBD1 (6 bases). This CDR3 comprises 14 residues. The V and J ends lost 5 bases and 7 bases respectively, with 15 bases between them. The germline V gene encodes CDR1 MNHEY and CDR2 SVGEGT. Here the CDR3 DNA reads TGTGCCAGCAGTCCCCAAAACAGGGAGAATGAGCAGTTCTTC. Translating gives CASSPQNRENEQFF.

The J gene is TRBJ1-1, the V gene TRBV6-2 or TRBV6-3; D uncertain. The CDR3 contains 14 residues. The germline V gene encodes CDR1 MNHEY and CDR2 SVGEGT. V dropped 7 bases and J dropped 11 bases, with 23 bases sitting between them. The CDR3 bases are TGTGCCAGCACTTCCCTACCCAACGGGCTGCGGGCTTTCTTT. This encodes CASTSLPNGLRAFF.

This chain links TRBV12-3 or TRBV12-4 with TRBJ2-6; 9 bases map to TRBD1. The junction had 7 bases not matched to a gene; V was cut back by 7 bases and J by 0 bases. The CDR3 sequence is 17 residues long. The CDR3 region has the DNA TGTGCCAGCACCTTTGGGACAGGGCCCTCTGGGGCCAACGTCCTGACTTTC. Protein: CASTFGTGPSGANVLTF.

The chain is built from TRBV7-9 and TRBJ1-1; D unclear. The germline V gene encodes CDR1 SEHNR and CDR2 FQNEAQ (reference sequence). CDR3 length: 12 amino acids. V lost 3 bases and J lost 8, with 10 bases in between. This chain's CDR3 is CASSLEAQEAFF. The CDR3 bases are TGTGCCAGCAGCTTGGAGGCTCAAGAAGCTTTCTTT.

This clonotype showed up just a few times. The V gene is TRBV3-1, the J gene TRBJ2-1; unclear D gene. Per germline, CDR1 LGHDT and CDR2 YNNKEL (reference sequence). The CDR3 contains 13 residues. Trimming pared 0 bases from V and 3 bases from J, leaving 3 bases between. The CDR3 sequence: CASSQEGYNEQFF. The CDR3 DNA sequence: TGTGCCAGCAGCCAAGAGGGCTACAATGAGCAGTTCTTC.

The chain couples TRBV27 to TRBJ2-7; 9 bases match TRBD1. The germline gives CDR1 MNHEY, CDR2 SMNVEV (reference sequence). The CDR3 totals 15 residues. Trimming cost V 7 bases and J 3 bases; bases outside gene matches: 10. CDR3 bases: TGTGCCAGCACCAGTAGGGGACAGGGAGTCTACGAGCAGTACTTC. Its protein is CASTSRGQGVYEQYF.

This clonotype was seen only once. The chain couples TRBV2 to TRBJ2-1; TRBD2 agrees at 8 bases. The CDR3 is 13 residues long. Germline CDR1 reads SNHLY; CDR2 reads FYNNEI. The V segment lost 6 bases and the J segment 9 bases; nucleotides outside the gene matches: 7. The CDR3 nucleotides are TGTGCCAGCAGGAGGCGGGGGGCCGCTGAGCAGTTCTTC. The encoded protein is CASRRRGAAEQFF.